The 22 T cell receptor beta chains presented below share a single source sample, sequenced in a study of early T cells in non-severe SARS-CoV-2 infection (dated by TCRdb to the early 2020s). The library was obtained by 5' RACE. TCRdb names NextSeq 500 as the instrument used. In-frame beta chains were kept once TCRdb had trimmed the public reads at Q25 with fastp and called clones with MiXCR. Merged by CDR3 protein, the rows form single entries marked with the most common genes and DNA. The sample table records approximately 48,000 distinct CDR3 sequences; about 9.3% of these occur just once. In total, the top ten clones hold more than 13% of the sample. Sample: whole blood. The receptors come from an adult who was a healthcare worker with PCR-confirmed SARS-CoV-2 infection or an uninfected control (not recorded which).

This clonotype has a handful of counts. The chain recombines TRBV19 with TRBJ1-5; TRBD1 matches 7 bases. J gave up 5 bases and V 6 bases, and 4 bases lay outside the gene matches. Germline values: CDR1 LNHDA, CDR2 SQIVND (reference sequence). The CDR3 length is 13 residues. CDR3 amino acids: CASRQGTYQPQHF. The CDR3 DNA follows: TGTGCCAGTAGACAGGGGACTTATCAGCCCCAGCATTTT.

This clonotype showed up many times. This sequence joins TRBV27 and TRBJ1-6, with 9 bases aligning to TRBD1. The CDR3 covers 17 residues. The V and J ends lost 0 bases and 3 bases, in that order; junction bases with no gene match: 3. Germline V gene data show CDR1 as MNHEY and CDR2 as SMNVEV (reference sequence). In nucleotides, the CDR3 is TGTGCCAGCAGTTTATCAGACAGGGGGGACTATAATTCACCCCTCCACTTT. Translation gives CASSLSDRGDYNSPLHF.

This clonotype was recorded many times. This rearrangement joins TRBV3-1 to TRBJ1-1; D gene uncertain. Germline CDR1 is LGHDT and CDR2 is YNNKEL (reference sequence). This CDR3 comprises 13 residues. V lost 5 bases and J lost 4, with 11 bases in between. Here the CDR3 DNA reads TGTGCCAGCAGCTCGACCCGGGGCACTGAAGCTTTCTTT. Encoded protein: CASSSTRGTEAFF.

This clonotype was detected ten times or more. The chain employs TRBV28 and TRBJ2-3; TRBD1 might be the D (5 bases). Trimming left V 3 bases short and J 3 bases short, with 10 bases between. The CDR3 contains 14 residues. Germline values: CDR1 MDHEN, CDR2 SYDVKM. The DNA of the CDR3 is TGTGCCAGCAGTTTGCAGGGAAGGACAGATACGCAGTATTTT. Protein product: CASSLQGRTDTQYF.

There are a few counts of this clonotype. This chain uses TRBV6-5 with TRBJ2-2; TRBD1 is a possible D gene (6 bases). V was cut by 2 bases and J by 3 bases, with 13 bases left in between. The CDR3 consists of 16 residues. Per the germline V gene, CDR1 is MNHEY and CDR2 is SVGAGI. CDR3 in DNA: TGTGCCAGCAGTTACCGAGCCACAGGGTACACCGGGGAGCTGTTTTTT. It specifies CASSYRATGYTGELFF.

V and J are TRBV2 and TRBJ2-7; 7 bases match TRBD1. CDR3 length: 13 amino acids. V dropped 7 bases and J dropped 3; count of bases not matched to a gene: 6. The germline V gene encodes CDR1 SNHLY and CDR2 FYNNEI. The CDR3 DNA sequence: TGTGCCAGCAAGTATCGGGACAGCTACGAGCAGTACTTC. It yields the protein CASKYRDSYEQYF.

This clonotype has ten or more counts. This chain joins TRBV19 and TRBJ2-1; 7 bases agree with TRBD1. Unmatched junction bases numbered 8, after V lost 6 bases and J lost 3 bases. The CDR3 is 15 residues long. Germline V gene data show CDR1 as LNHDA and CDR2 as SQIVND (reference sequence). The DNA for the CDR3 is TGTGCCAGTAGGTCCACAGGGGCCGTCTACAATGAGCAGTTCTTC. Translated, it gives CASRSTGAVYNEQFF.

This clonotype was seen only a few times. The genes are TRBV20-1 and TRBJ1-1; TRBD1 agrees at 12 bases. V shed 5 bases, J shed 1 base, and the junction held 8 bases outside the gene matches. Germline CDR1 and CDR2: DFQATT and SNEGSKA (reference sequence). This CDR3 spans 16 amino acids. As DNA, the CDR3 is TGCAGTGCTGGGGGACAGGGGGCGGCTCGGAACACTGAAGCTTTCTTT. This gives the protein CSAGGQGAARNTEAFF.

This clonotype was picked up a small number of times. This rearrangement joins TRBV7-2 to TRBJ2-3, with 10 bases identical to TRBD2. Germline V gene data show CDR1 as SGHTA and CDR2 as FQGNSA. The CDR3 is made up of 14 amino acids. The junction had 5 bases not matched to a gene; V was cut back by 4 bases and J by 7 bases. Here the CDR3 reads CASSSRLAGHTQYF. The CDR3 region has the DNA TGTGCCAGCAGCTCTCGACTAGCGGGCCATACGCAGTATTTT.

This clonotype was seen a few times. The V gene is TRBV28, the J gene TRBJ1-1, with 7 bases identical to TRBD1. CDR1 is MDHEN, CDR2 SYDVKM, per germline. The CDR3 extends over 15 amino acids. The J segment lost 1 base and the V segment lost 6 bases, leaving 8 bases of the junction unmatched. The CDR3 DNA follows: TGTGCCAGCAGCGAGGCCGGGACAGAGAACACTGAAGCTTTCTTT. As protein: CASSEAGTENTEAFF.

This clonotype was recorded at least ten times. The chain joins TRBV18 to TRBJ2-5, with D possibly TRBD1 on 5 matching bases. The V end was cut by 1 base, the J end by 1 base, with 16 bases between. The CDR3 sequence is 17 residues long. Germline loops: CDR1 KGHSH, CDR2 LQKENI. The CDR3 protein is CASSPLFTGEFQETQYF. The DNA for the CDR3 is TGTGCCAGCTCACCACTATTCACAGGCGAATTCCAAGAGACCCAGTACTTC.

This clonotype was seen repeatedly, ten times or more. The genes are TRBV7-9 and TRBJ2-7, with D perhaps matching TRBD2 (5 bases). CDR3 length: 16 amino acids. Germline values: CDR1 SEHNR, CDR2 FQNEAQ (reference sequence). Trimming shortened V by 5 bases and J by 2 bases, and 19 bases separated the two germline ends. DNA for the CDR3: TGTGCCAGCAGCCAAGGTGACTACTCAGCCCCCTACGAGCAGTACTTC. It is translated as CASSQGDYSAPYEQYF.

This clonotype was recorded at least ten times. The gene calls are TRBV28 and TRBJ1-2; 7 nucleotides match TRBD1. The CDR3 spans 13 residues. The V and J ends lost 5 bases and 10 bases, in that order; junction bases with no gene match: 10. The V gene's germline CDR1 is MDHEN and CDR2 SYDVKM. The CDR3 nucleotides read TGTGCCAGCAGTCGTGACAGGGCTGCTGACTACACCTTC. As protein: CASSRDRAADYTF.

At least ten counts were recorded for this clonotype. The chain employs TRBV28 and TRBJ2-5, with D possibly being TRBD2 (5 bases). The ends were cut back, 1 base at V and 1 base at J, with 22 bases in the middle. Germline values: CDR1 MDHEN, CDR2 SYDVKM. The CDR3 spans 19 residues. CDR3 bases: TGTGCCAGCAGTTTATCCCCACAAAAGGGCCAGCGGACCCAAGAGACCCAGTACTTC. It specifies CASSLSPQKGQRTQETQYF.

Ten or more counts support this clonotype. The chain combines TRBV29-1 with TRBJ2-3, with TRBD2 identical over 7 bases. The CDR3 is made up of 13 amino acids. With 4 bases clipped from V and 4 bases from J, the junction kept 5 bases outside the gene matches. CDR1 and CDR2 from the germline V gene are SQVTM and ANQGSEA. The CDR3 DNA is TGCAGCGTTGTGGGAGGGTTCTCAGATACGCAGTATTTT. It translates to CSVVGGFSDTQYF.

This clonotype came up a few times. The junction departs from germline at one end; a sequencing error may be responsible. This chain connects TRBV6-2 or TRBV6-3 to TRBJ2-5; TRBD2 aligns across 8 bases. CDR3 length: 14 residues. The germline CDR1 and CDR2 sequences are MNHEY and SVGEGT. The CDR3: CATSMSGSIKTQYF. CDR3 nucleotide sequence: TGTGCCACCAGTATGAGCGGGAGTATAAAGACCCAGTACTTC.

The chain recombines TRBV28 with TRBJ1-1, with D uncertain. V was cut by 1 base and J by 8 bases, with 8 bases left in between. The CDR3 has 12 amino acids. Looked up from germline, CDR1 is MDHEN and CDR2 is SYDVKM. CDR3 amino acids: CASSLYGIEAFF. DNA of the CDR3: TGTGCCAGCAGTTTATATGGGATCGAAGCTTTCTTT.

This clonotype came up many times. This chain's CDR3 is CASSTFLSGANVLTF. The CDR3 DNA is TGTGCCAGCAGCACCTTCTTATCTGGGGCCAACGTCCTGACTTTC. The rearrangement uses TRBV7-8 and TRBJ2-6; D ambiguous. From germline, CDR1 is SGHVS and CDR2 FQNEAQ. Trimming removed 5 bases at V and 1 base at J, with 9 bases between. CDR3 length: 15 residues. Using reference TRBV7-8 and TRBJ2-6 for the parts outside the CDR3, the full variable domain is GAGVSQSPRYKVAKRGQDVALRCDPISGHVSLFWYQQALGQGPEFLTYFQNEAQLDKSGLPSDRFFAERPEGSVSTLKIQRTQQEDSAVYLCASSTFLSGANVLTFGAGSRLTVL.

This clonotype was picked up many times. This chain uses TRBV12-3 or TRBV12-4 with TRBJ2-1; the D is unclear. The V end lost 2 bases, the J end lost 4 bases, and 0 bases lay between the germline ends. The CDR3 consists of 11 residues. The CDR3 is CASSLYNEQFF. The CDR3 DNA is TGTGCCAGCAGTTTATACAATGAGCAGTTCTTC.

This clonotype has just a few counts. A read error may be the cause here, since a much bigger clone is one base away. The CDR3 region is CASSRGTSGLYEQYF. For the CDR3, the DNA is TGCGCCAGCAGCCGAGGGACTAGCGGCCTTTACGAGCAGTACTTC. The rearrangement uses TRBV4-1 and TRBJ2-7, with 11 bases that match TRBD2. J gave up 4 bases and V 4 bases, and 6 bases lay outside the gene matches. Germline V gene lookup returns CDR1 MGHRA and CDR2 YSYEKL. The CDR3 sequence is 15 residues long.

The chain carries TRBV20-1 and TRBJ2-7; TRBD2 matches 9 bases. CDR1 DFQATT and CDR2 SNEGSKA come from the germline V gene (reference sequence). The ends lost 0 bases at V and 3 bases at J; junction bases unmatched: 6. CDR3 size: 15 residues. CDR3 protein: CSAREGLAGLYEQYF. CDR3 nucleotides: TGCAGTGCTAGAGAAGGCCTAGCGGGACTCTACGAGCAGTACTTC.

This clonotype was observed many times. The CDR3 DNA reads TGTGCCAGCAGTGGAGGGTCCGGGAACCTGATAAGGGATACGCAGTATTTT. It translates to CASSGGSGNLIRDTQYF. The chain joins TRBV25-1 to TRBJ2-3, with D possibly matching TRBD2 (5 bases). The germline V and J ends were trimmed by 4 bases and 6 bases, with 23 bases remaining between them. Germline V gives CDR1 MGHDK, CDR2 SYGVNS. CDR3 length: 17 amino acids.